Sequencing of this T cell receptor (beta chain) was carried out in a study of T cells in Graves' hyperthyroidism and ophthalmopathy. The study, taken as a whole, reports: Expanded thyroid clonotypes (above 0.001) were mostly also found in blood. Stable hyperthyroidism was separated from ophthalmopathy by a model based on 13 V-J features.

CDR1 is SGHTA and CDR2 is FQGTGA in the germline V gene. The CDR3 is made up of 15 amino acids. J gave up 2 bases and V 5 bases, and 4 bases lay outside the gene matches. Stability of Graves' hyperthyroidism was defined as absent ophthalmopathy progression within 18 months. Hyperthyroidism, newly diagnosed and lasting under 2 months, affected patients aged 18 to 65. Researchers amplified the TCR beta CDR3 regions from RNA transcripts. The HTBI primer set served for first-round RT-PCR of the TCR CDR3. Using its own MiXCR run on the multiplex PCR reads, TCRdb lists one record per CDR3 protein. The sample holds about 380,000 distinct CDR3 sequences, about 14% seen once. This clonotype was counted between two and nine times. What it recognizes is unknown.

The chain uses TRBV7-3 and TRBJ2-1, with 9 bases identical to TRBD2. This TCR was recovered from a woman aged 60-75 years with Graves' hyperthyroidism. Sequencing was performed on blood. The CDR3 coding sequence is TGTGCCAGCAGCCCCTCTAGCGGGGCCTACAATGAGCAGTTCTTC. Its protein is CASSPSSGAYNEQFF.